This T cell receptor (beta chain) originates from a study of OX40 agonist ivuxolimab in advanced cancers. Worth noting for this clone: The antigen remains undetermined.

Profiling relied on immunoSEQ multiplex PCR, and the TCRdb table lists in-frame clones only, not all of them. The sample includes over 150,000 clones, 94% of them seen just once. Points from the study as a whole: The work left the antigen specificity of expanded peripheral T cells undetermined.

Germline V gives CDR1 MDHEN, CDR2 SYDVKM. The CDR3 is 18 amino acids. Trimming stripped 1 base from V and 1 base from J, with 16 bases between. This chain links TRBV28 with TRBJ2-2, with D possibly TRBD1 on 6 matching bases. This clonotype was obtained from an adult with an advanced solid tumor such as melanoma, head and neck, liver or kidney cancer. The sequenced sample was CD4+ or CD8+ T cells sorted from blood, obtained in a trial of the OX40 agonist ivuxolimab. The CDR3 DNA reads as TGTGCCAGCAGTTTATTCCCTTCCGGGACAAAGAACACCGGGGAGCTGTTTTTT. Its protein product is CASSLFPSGTKNTGELFF.